This T cell receptor beta chain appears in the sequencing data of a study of shared clonotypes between healthy human individuals. For the study at large: There were three CD4 naive, three CD4 memory, two CD8 naive and one CD8 memory plates per donor.

Looked up from germline, CDR1 is MGHRA and CDR2 is YSYEKL. CDR3 length: 20 amino acids. V gave up 0 bases and J gave up 0 bases; unmatched junction bases: 12. Sorted-subset replicate PCRs used 200 ng DNA, around 27,000 T cell genomes. Authors' data handling: From ImmunoSEQ came sequences covering only the junction and carrying no quality scores, so filtering differed. This table comes from immunoSEQ multiplex PCR, and its TCRdb copy is limited to in-frame clones, with some not included. That table supplies the V and J calls and clone size; D and trimming were determined from the DNA. The sample contains a few million clones, roughly 92% of which appear only once.

Source material: naive CD4+ T cells sorted from blood. Subset reported: CD45RA+ positively selected. The clonotype was recovered from a man younger than 35 in good health. This sequence joins TRBV4-1 and TRBJ2-1; 9 nucleotides agree with TRBD2. CDR3 coding DNA: TGCGCCAGCAGCCAAGAGGGGAAGCGGGGGGTGTTAATCTCCTACAATGAGCAGTTCTTC. Residues: CASSQEGKRGVLISYNEQFF.